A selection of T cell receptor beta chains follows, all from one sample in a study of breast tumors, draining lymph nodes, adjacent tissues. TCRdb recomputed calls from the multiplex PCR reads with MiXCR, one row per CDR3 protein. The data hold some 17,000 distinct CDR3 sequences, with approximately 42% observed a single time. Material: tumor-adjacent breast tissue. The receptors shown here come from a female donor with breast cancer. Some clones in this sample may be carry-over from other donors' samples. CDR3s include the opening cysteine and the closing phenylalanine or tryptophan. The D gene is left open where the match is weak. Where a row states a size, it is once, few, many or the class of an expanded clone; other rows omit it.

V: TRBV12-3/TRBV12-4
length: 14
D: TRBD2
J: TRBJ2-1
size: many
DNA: TGTGCCAGCAGTCTAGCGGGAGGGCCTAATGAGCAGTTCTTC
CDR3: CASSLAGGPNEQFF

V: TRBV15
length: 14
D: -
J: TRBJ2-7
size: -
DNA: TGTGCCACCAGCAGACTAGGACTCAACTACGAGCAGTACTTC
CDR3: CATSRLGLNYEQYF

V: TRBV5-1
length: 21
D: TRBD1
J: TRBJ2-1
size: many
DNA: TGCGCCAGCAGCTTTCCCCGGGTCCGGGACAGGGTCGGCTTCTCCTACAATGAGCAGTTCTTC
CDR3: CASSFPRVRDRVGFSYNEQFF

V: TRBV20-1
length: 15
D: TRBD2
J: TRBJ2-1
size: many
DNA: TGCAGTGCTAGTTCTGTCGGGAGGGCCGCGGATGAGCAGTTCTTC
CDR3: CSASSVGRAADEQFF

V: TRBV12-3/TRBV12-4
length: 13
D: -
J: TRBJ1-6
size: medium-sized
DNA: TGTGCCAGCAGTGCCACCAAACACTCACCCCTCCACTTT
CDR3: CASSATKHSPLHF

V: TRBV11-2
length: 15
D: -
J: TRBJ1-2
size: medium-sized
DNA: TGTGCCAGCAGCTTAGTGATAGGGGCGAACTATGGCTACACCTTC
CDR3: CASSLVIGANYGYTF

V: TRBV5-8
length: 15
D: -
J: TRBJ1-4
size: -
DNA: TGTGCCAGCAGCCCCCTGACAACGACTAATGAAAAACTGTCTTTT
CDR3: CASSPLTTTNEKLSF

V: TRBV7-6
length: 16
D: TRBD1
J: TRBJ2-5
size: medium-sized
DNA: TGTGCCAGCAGCTCGCAGGGGGCAATGGGGCAAGAGACCCAGTACTTC
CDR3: CASSSQGAMGQETQYF

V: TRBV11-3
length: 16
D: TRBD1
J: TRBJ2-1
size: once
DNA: TGTGCCAGCAGCTTAGGTGGGACAGGGGAGTTAGGTGAGCAGTTCTTC
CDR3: CASSLGGTGELGEQFF

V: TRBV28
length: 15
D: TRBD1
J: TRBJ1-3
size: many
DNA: TGTGCCAGCAGCATGGACAGGGCCTCTGGAAACACCATATATTTT
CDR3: CASSMDRASGNTIYF

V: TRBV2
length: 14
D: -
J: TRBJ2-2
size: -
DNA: TGTGCCAGCAGTGGGGGGGCCTACACCGGGGAGCTGTTTTTT
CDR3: CASSGGAYTGELFF

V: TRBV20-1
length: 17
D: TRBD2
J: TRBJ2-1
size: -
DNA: TGCAGTGCTAGAGATTTCGGGACTAGCGGGAGTGGGAATGAGCAGTTCTTC
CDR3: CSARDFGTSGSGNEQFF

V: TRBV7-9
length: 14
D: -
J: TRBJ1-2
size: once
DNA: TGTGCCAGCAGCGACAGAAATGGGGGGGGTGGCTACACCTTC
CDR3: CASSDRNGGGGYTF

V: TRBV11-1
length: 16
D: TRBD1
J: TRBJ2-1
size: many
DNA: TGTGCCAGCAGCTTAGCCGGGACAGCCTCCCGGGGTGAGCAGTTCTTC
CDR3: CASSLAGTASRGEQFF

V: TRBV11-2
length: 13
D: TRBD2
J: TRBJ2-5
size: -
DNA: TGTGCCGGCAGCCCGAGCGGGAGAGAGACCCAGTACTTT
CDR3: CAGSPSGRETQYF

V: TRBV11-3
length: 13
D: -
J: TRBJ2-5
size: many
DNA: TGTGCCAGCAGCTTAGGAGATCAAGAGACCCAGTACTTC
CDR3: CASSLGDQETQYF

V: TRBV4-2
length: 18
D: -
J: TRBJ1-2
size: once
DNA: TGTGCCAGCAGCCAAGAGTCGCCCGGGGACTACGGGGTCTATGGCTACACCTTC
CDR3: CASSQESPGDYGVYGYTF

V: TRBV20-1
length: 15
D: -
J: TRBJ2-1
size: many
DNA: TGCAGTGCTAGGGCCCACCGGGACAAACAAAATGAGCAGTTCTTC
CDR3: CSARAHRDKQNEQFF

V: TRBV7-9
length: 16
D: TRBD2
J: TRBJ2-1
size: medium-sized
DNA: TGTGCCAGCAGAATAGTCAATAGCGGGAGGATTGATGAGCAGTTCTTC
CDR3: CASRIVNSGRIDEQFF

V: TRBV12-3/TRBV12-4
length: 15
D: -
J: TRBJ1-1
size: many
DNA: TGTGCCACCTCGATCCTTGATACACAGAACACTGAAGCTTTCTTT
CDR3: CATSILDTQNTEAFF

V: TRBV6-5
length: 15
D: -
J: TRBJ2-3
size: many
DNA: TGTGCCAGCAGTCTTCGTCCAGGAATAGAGGATACGCAGTATTTT
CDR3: CASSLRPGIEDTQYF

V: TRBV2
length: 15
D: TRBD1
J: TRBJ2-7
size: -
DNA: TGTGCCAGCAGTGAAAGGACAGGGCTCTCCTACGAGCAGTACTTC
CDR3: CASSERTGLSYEQYF

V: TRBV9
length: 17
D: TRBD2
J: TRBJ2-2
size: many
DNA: TGTGCCAGCAGCTACCCCGCCGGGGGGGGCCGAACCGGGGAGCTGTTTTTT
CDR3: CASSYPAGGGRTGELFF

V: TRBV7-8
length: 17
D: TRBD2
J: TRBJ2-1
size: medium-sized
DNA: TGTGCCAGCAGCTTAATTGTTGGGACTAGCGGCTACAATGAGCAGTTCTTC
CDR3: CASSLIVGTSGYNEQFF

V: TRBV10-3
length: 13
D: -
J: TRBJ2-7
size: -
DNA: TGTGCCACCACTTCTAGTGAGGACTACGAGCAGTACTTC
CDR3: CATTSSEDYEQYF

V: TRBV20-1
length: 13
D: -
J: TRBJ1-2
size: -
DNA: TGCAGTGCTAGTGCCCTGGGGGGCGGGGCCCGCACCTTC
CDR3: CSASALGGGARTF

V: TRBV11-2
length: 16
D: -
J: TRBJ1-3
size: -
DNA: TGTGCCAGCAGCTTGTCGACACCGCCCTATGGCTACACCATATATTTT
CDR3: CASSLSTPPYGYTIYF

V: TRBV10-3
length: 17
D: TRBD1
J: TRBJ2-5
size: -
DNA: TGTGCCAGCAGCCCCGGGACAGGGCAGGGGGCGGGGCAGTCCCTGTGCTTC
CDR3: CASSPGTGQGAGQSLCF

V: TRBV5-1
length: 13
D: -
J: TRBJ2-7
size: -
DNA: TGCGCCAGCAGAGTCGGAGACGGCCGGGACCAGTACTTC
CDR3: CASRVGDGRDQYF

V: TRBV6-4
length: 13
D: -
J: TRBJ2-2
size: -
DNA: TGTGCCAGCAGTGATACTACCACCGGGGAGCTGTTTTTT
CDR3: CASSDTTTGELFF

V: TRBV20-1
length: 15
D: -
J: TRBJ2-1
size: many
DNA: TGCAGTGCTAGGAAAACTAGCCGGTTGGGCAATGAGCAGTTCTTC
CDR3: CSARKTSRLGNEQFF

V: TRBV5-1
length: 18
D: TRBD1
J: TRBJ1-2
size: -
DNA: TGCGCCAGCAGCTTGGAGGGGGCAGGGGCTGGCTCTAACTATGGCTACACCTTC
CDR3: CASSLEGAGAGSNYGYTF

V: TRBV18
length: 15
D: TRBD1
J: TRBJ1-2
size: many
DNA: TGTGCCAGCTCACCAGAAGGACAGGGCTTATATGGCTACACCTTC
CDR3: CASSPEGQGLYGYTF

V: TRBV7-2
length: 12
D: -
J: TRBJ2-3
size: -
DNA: TGTGCCAGCAGTCCCAGTTTGGATACGCAGTATTTT
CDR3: CASSPSLDTQYF

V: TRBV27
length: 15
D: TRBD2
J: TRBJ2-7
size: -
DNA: TGTGCCAGCAGTTTAATCGCTAGCGGAGCCTACGAGCAGTACTTC
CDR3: CASSLIASGAYEQYF

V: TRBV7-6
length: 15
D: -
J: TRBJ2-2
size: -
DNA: TGTGCCAGCGGCTTAGTGGGAGCCAACACCGGGGAGCTGTTTTTT
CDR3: CASGLVGANTGELFF

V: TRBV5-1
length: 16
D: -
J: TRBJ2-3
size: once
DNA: TGCGCCAGCAAAGGGGAGGGGCAGGGGGCGACAGATACGCAGTATTTT
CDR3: CASKGEGQGATDTQYF

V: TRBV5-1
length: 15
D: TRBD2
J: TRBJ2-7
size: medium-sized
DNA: TGCGCCAGTTCCAAGGCTAGCGGGAAAACCTACGAGCAGTACTTC
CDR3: CASSKASGKTYEQYF

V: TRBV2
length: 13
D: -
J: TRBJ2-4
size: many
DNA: TGTGCCAGCAGGGAGGAGGCCAAAAACATTCAGTACTTC
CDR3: CASREEAKNIQYF

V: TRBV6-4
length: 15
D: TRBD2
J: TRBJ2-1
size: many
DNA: TGTGCCAGCAGTCCCCTAGCGGGGGGTTACGATGAGCAGTTCTTC
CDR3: CASSPLAGGYDEQFF

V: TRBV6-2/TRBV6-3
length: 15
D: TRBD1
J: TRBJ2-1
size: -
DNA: TGTGCCAGCGGTCCGGGACAGGGGGCGGGCAATGAGCAGTTCTTC
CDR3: CASGPGQGAGNEQFF

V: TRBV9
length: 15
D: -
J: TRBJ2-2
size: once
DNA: -
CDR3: CASSVGLGNIGEPLF

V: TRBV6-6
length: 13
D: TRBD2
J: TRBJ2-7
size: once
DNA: TGTGCCAGCAGACCGGGACTAGGCTACGAGCAGTACTTC
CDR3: CASRPGLGYEQYF

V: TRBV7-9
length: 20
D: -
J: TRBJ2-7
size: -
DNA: -
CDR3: CASSFYICSARLTGSYEQYF

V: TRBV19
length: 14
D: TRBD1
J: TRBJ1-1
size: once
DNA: TGTGCCAGTAGCCTAGACAGGGGGTACGCTGAAGCTTTCTTT
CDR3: CASSLDRGYAEAFF

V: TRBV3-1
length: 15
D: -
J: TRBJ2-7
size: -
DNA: TGCGCCAGCAGTTCTGAGGGTCTAGCAGACTCCGAGCAGTGCTTC
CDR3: CASSSEGLADSEQCF

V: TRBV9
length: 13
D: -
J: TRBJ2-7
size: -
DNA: TGTGCCAGCAGCGTGCAACAGGGCTACGAGCAATACTTC
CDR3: CASSVQQGYEQYF

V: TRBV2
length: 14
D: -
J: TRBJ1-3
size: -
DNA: TGTGCCAGCAGTGCGGGAGGGGTTGGAAACACCATATATTTT
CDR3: CASSAGGVGNTIYF

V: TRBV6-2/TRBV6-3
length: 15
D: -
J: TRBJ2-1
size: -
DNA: TGTGCCAGCAGATTGGACCCAAGCTCCTACAATGAGCAGTTCTTC
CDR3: CASRLDPSSYNEQFF

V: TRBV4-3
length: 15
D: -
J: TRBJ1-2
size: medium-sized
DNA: TGCGCCAGCAGCCAAGAAACAGGGTGGAACTATGGCTACACCTTC
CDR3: CASSQETGWNYGYTF

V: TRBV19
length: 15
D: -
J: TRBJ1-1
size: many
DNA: TGTGCCAGTACTTTTATGGCAGGGAGAAACACTGAAGCTTTCTTT
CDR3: CASTFMAGRNTEAFF

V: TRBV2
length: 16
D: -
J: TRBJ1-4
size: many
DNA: TGTGCCAGCCGCCCCGGGACAAGGAGCCGCAATGAAAAACTGTTTTTT
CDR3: CASRPGTRSRNEKLFF

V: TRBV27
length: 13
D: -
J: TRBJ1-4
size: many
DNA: TGTGCCAGCAGTCTACAGGGAAGCGAAAAACTGTTTTTT
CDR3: CASSLQGSEKLFF

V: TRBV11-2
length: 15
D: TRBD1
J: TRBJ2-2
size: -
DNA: TGTGCCAGCAGCTTGGACAGGGGAGGCACCGGGGAGCTGTTTTTT
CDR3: CASSLDRGGTGELFF

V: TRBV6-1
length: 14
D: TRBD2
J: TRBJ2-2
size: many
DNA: TGTGCCAGCAGGGAACTAGCGGGGTCCGGGGAGCTGTTTTTT
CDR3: CASRELAGSGELFF